The 32 T cell receptor beta chains listed next were all sequenced from one sample in a study of chemoradiotherapy in HPV16-positive cancers. Only in-frame clones appear in the TCRdb table, and some are missing; sequencing was by immunoSEQ multiplex PCR. The data contain some 17,000 clones, approximately 70% of them singletons. The sequencing here drew on tumor tissue, taken from a patient who underwent chemoradiotherapy. These receptors originate from a human donor with HPV-associated anogenital cancer.

CDR3 in amino acids: CASSWDRVGGETQYF. In DNA, the CDR3 is TGCGCCAGCAGCTGGGACAGGGTGGGAGGAGAGACCCAGTACTTC. V and J are TRBV5-1 and TRBJ2-5; 9 bases line up with TRBD1. V lost 3 bases to trimming and J lost 4 bases; unmatched junction nucleotides: 7. Germline loops: CDR1 SGHRS, CDR2 YFSETQ. This CDR3 has 15 residues.

By its share, this clone is medium-sized (0.01 to 0.1%). The chain combines TRBV6-4 with TRBJ2-1, with TRBD1 as a possible D gene (6 bases). CDR3 length equals 15 residues. CDR1 is MRHNA and CDR2 is SNTAGT in the germline V gene. The V end was cut by 4 bases, the J end by 5 bases, with 15 bases between. The DNA of the CDR3 is TGTGCCAGCAGTGTGACTCCGGACAGTAACAATGAGCAGTTCTTC. Its protein is CASSVTPDSNNEQFF.

The CDR3 here is CASSQGRAQYF. The CDR3, as DNA: TGTGCCAGCAGTCAGGGGCGCGCGCAGTATTTT. This chain joins TRBV28 and TRBJ2-3, with D perhaps matching TRBD1 (6 bases). This CDR3 is 11 amino acids long. Germline CDR1 and CDR2: MDHEN and SYDVKM. The germline V and J ends were trimmed by 5 bases and 10 bases, with 10 bases remaining between them.

The genes are TRBV5-1 and TRBJ2-3; D is possibly TRBD1 (7 bases). Trimming cost V 5 bases and J 1 base, with 20 bases left between them. The CDR3 runs 17 residues. Germline CDR1 and CDR2: SGHRS and YFSETQ. The CDR3 DNA is TGCGCCAGCAGGTTGTTCAGGGCGGGGACAGGCACAGATACGCAGTATTTT. It encodes CASRLFRAGTGTDTQYF. The full variable domain, completed using reference TRBV5-1 and TRBJ2-3, is KAGVTQTPRYLIKTRGQQVTLSCSPISGHRSVSWYQQTPGQGLQFLFEYFSETQRNKGNFPGRFSGRQFSNSRSEMNVSTLELGDSALYLCASRLFRAGTGTDTQYFGPGTRLTVL.

This sequence joins TRBV6-6 and TRBJ2-1; 10 nucleotides line up with TRBD2. The V gene end was trimmed by 5 bases and the J gene end by 1 base; junction bases not matched to a gene: 5. The CDR3 covers 16 residues. Germline V gene data show CDR1 as MNHNY and CDR2 as SVGAGI (reference sequence). The DNA of the CDR3 is TGTGCCAGCAGTGGTCTAGCGGGAGTATCCTACAATGAGCAGTTCTTC. This encodes CASSGLAGVSYNEQFF.

The rearrangement links TRBV27 to TRBJ2-2; D may be TRBD1 or TRBD2 (6 bases each). The CDR3 spans 16 residues. Germline V CDR1 and CDR2: MNHEY, SMNVEV (reference sequence). Trimming removed 5 bases from V and 5 bases from J, with 18 bases in between. The DNA of the CDR3 is TGTGCCAGCAGTCAAGGGGGACTGCGTTATACCGGGGAGCTGTTTTTT. Amino acid sequence: CASSQGGLRYTGELFF.

The chain carries TRBV7-3 and TRBJ2-7; D uncertain. The CDR3 totals 13 residues. The V gene's germline CDR1 is SGHTA and CDR2 FQGTGA. Trimming removed 4 bases at V and 5 bases at J, with 12 bases between. CDR3 sequence reads: CASSSSSAHEQYF. The CDR3 DNA is TGTGCCAGCAGCTCCTCGTCCGCCCACGAGCAGTACTTC.

This chain joins TRBV15 and TRBJ2-4, with D unclear. The CDR3 covers 15 residues. The germline V gene has CDR1 LNHNV and CDR2 YYDKDF (reference sequence). V dropped 0 bases and J dropped 15 bases, with 21 bases sitting between them. CDR3 protein: CATSRDRSSRAWLYF. CDR3 nucleotides: TGTGCCACCAGCAGAGATCGATCATCTCGGGCTTGGTTGTACTTC.

The V call is TRBV7-6, the J call TRBJ2-1; D is perhaps TRBD1 (6 bases). This CDR3 has 17 residues. The ends were cut back, 3 bases at V and 0 bases at J, with 15 bases in the middle. CDR1 is SGHVS, CDR2 FNYEAQ, per germline. The CDR3 sequence: CASSFNPGHNSYNEQFF. CDR3 bases: TGTGCCAGCAGCTTTAACCCGGGACATAACTCCTACAATGAGCAGTTCTTC.

About this clone itself: One end of the junction does not line up with germline, which may come from a read error. This rearrangement joins TRBV5-6 to TRBJ2-1; D gene ambiguous. The length of the CDR3 is 15 residues. CDR1 is SGHDT and CDR2 is YYEEEE in the germline V gene. CDR3 residues: CASNLVRELDNEQFF. In nucleotides, the CDR3 is TGTGCCAGCAACTTGGTTAGGGAACTTGACAATGAGCAGTTCTTC. The whole variable domain, remainder taken from reference TRBV5-6 and TRBJ2-1, is DAGVTQSPTHLIKTRGQQVTLRCSPKSGHDTVSWYQQALGQGPQFIFQYYEEEERQRGNFPDRFSGHQFPNYSSELNVNALLLGDSALYLCASNLVRELDNEQFFGPGTRLTVL.

This chain connects TRBV11-2 to TRBJ2-5; TRBD2 agrees at 11 bases. Germline CDR1 reads SGHAT; CDR2 reads FQNNGV. The CDR3 consists of 18 residues. The trim removed 5 bases at V and 3 bases at J, leaving 14 bases unmatched. CDR3 DNA sequence: TGTGCCAGCAGCGTACCAGGACTAGCGGGCCGGGGGAAAGAGACCCAGTACTTC. As protein: CASSVPGLAGRGKETQYF. The whole variable domain, remainder taken from reference TRBV11-2 and TRBJ2-5, is EAGVAQSPRYKIIEKRQSVAFWCNPISGHATLYWYQQILGQGPKLLIQFQNNGVVDDSQLPKDRFSAERLKGVDSTLKIQPAKLEDSAVYLCASSVPGLAGRGKETQYFGPGTRLLVL.

Worth noting for this clone: A read error may be the cause here, since a much bigger clone is one base away. The CDR3 protein is CSVGESNQPQHF. The CDR3 DNA reads as TGCAGCGTTGGGGAAAGCAATCAGCCCCAGCATTTT. The chain carries TRBV29-1 and TRBJ1-5, with D hard to call. Trimming pared 4 bases from V and 1 base from J, leaving 5 bases between. CDR3 length equals 12 residues. The germline CDR1 and CDR2 sequences are SQVTM and ANQGSEA.

The chain links TRBV29-1 to TRBJ1-2, with D maybe TRBD1 (6 bases). Germline CDR1 is SQVTM and CDR2 is ANQGSEA. Trimming cost V 7 bases and J 10 bases, with 13 bases left between them. This CDR3 contains 10 residues. CDR3 loop: CSAQQGSYTF. CDR3 bases: TGCAGCGCTCAACAGGGTTCCTACACCTTC.

V and J are TRBV15 and TRBJ1-4; possible D gene TRBD1, 5 bases. V lost 1 base and J 6 bases, leaving 9 bases between the germline ends. CDR1 LNHNV and CDR2 YYDKDF come from the germline V gene (reference sequence). The CDR3 contains 14 residues. As DNA, the CDR3 is TGTGCCACCAGCAGAGGACAGTGGGATGAAAAACTGTTTTTT. It encodes CATSRGQWDEKLFF.

The chain has TRBV12-5 and TRBJ2-5; 8 bases line up with TRBD2. The CDR3 is 14 residues long. The germline V gene has CDR1 LGHNT and CDR2 FRNRAP. V lost 10 bases and J lost 5; bases outside the gene matches: 12. In DNA, the CDR3 is TGTGCTACGACCCGCGGGGGGCCGGGTGAGACCCAGTACTTC. Translated: CATTRGGPGETQYF.

The chain links TRBV4-2 to TRBJ2-7; a weak D match, TRBD2 (5 bases). The germline CDR1 and CDR2 sequences are LGHNA and YNFKEQ. The CDR3 spans 13 residues. V lost 1 base and J 4 bases, leaving 8 bases between the germline ends. The CDR3 loop reads CASSQAPGYEQYF. CDR3 in DNA: TGTGCCAGCAGCCAAGCCCCGGGGTACGAGCAGTACTTC.

This clone is deemed medium-sized. The J gene is TRBJ2-3, the V gene TRBV19; D is possibly TRBD1 (6 bases). CDR1 is LNHDA and CDR2 is SQIVND in the germline V gene (reference sequence). Trimming removed 8 bases from V and 2 bases from J, with 14 bases in between. This CDR3 contains 14 residues. The DNA for the CDR3 is TGTGCCAGTGCGACGAGGGGGTTCACAGATACGCAGTATTTT. Translated: CASATRGFTDTQYF.

The J gene is TRBJ2-6, the V gene TRBV18; tentatively, D is TRBD1 (6 bases). Germline CDR1 is KGHSH and CDR2 is LQKENI. The CDR3 is 17 residues long. Deletions cut 5 bases from V and 0 bases from J, with 14 bases between. CDR3 coding DNA: TGTGCCAGCTCAGAAGGACAGCTTTCCTCTGGGGCCAACGTCCTGACTTTC. This codes for CASSEGQLSSGANVLTF.

The genes are TRBV15 and TRBJ2-1; TRBD2 matches 10 bases. In germline, CDR1 is LNHNV, CDR2 YYDKDF (reference sequence). This CDR3 has 16 residues. V was clipped by 5 bases and J by 5 bases; unmatched bases: 9. The CDR3 sequence: CATSPTGTSENNEQFF. The CDR3 nucleotides are TGTGCCACCAGCCCGACCGGGACTAGCGAGAACAATGAGCAGTTCTTC.

This chain uses TRBV7-9 with TRBJ1-2; 8 positions match TRBD1. CDR3 length equals 14 residues. The germline V gene has CDR1 SEHNR and CDR2 FQNEAQ (reference sequence). V was pared by 5 bases and J by 4 bases, with 6 bases of the junction left unmatched. The CDR3, as DNA: TGTGCCAGCAGCACTGGACAGGGACTCTATGGCTACACCTTC. This gives the protein CASSTGQGLYGYTF.

V and J are TRBV6-5 and TRBJ2-7; 7 bases line up with TRBD2. CDR1 is MNHEY and CDR2 is SVGAGI in the germline V gene. CDR3 length equals 16 residues. The J segment lost 2 bases and the V segment lost 0 bases, leaving 7 bases of the junction unmatched. The CDR3 protein is CASSYSSVGGTYEQYF. CDR3 in DNA: TGTGCCAGCAGTTACTCGAGCGTGGGGGGGACCTACGAGCAGTACTTC.

The rearrangement links TRBV7-9 to TRBJ2-5, with TRBD2 identical over 8 bases. V lost 5 bases, J lost 7 bases, and 9 bases stayed unmatched. Germline lookup yields CDR1 SEHNR and CDR2 FQNEAQ (reference sequence). This CDR3 region has 14 residues. The CDR3 is CASSQSGSGGTQYF. DNA of the CDR3: TGTGCCAGCAGCCAAAGCGGGAGCGGGGGGACCCAGTACTTC.

The CDR3 DNA is TGTGCCAGCGGGGGGGACGGTACTTACAATGAGCAGTTCTTC. Protein: CASGGDGTYNEQFF. J is TRBJ2-1 and V is TRBV27; TRBD2 agrees at 7 bases. V was pared by 8 bases and J by 4 bases, with 8 bases of the junction left unmatched. Germline lookup yields CDR1 MNHEY and CDR2 SMNVEV (reference sequence). The CDR3 spans 14 residues.

In its sample, this clone was seen a few times. The V gene is TRBV27, the J gene TRBJ1-1; no clear D. Germline V gives CDR1 MNHEY, CDR2 SMNVEV (reference sequence). The CDR3 length is 14 residues. Between the trimmed V and J ends, which lost 3 bases and 1 base, there was a span of 9 bases. The DNA of the CDR3 is TGTGCCAGCAGTTTCACATATCCGAACACTGAAGCTTTCTTT. Protein sequence: CASSFTYPNTEAFF.

The V and J genes are TRBV30 and TRBJ2-1; D perhaps matches TRBD2 (6 bases). Trimming took off 8 bases at V and 4 bases at J, with 21 bases between the two ends. The germline CDR1 and CDR2 sequences are GTSNPN and SVGIG (reference sequence). The length of the CDR3 is 15 residues. CDR3 DNA: TGTGCCGGAACCCTCGGGACTCACTTTTACAATGAGCAGTTCTTC. Translated, it gives CAGTLGTHFYNEQFF. Filled out from reference TRBV30 and TRBJ2-1, the complete variable domain reads SQTIHQWPATLVQPVGSPLSLECTVEGTSNPNLYWYRQAAGRGLQLLFYSVGIGQISSEVPQNLSASRPQDRQFILSSKKLLLSDSGFYLCAGTLGTHFYNEQFFGPGTRLTVL.

The CDR3 bases are TGCGCCAGCAGCTCTGGACAGGGTGTCACAGATACGCAGTATTTT. It yields the protein CASSSGQGVTDTQYF. The chain joins TRBV5-1 to TRBJ2-3, with 8 bases identical to TRBD1. There are 15 residues in the CDR3. Germline assignment: CDR1 SGHRS and CDR2 YFSETQ. V lost 3 bases, J lost 2 bases, and 5 bases stayed unmatched.

The chain has TRBV5-4 and TRBJ2-1, with D possibly matching TRBD2 (5 bases). The CDR3 runs 12 residues. From germline, CDR1 is SGHNT and CDR2 YYREEE (reference sequence). V lost 3 bases and J 7 bases, leaving 8 bases between the germline ends. The CDR3, as DNA: TGTGCCAGCAGCTCGGGATGGAATGAGCAGTTCTTC. Translation: CASSSGWNEQFF.

J is TRBJ2-1 and V is TRBV5-1; 9 bases fit TRBD1. The CDR3 length is 16 residues. The V segment lost 1 base and the J segment 9 bases; nucleotides outside the gene matches: 11. From germline, CDR1 is SGHRS and CDR2 YFSETQ. The CDR3 sequence is CASSLSTQGAFGEQFF. The CDR3 DNA sequence: TGCGCCAGCAGCTTGAGTACACAGGGGGCTTTTGGTGAGCAGTTCTTC. Using reference TRBV5-1 and TRBJ2-1 for the parts outside the CDR3, the full variable domain is KAGVTQTPRYLIKTRGQQVTLSCSPISGHRSVSWYQQTPGQGLQFLFEYFSETQRNKGNFPGRFSGRQFSNSRSEMNVSTLELGDSALYLCASSLSTQGAFGEQFFGPGTRLTVL.

The rearrangement links TRBV4-1 to TRBJ1-5; D unclear. The CDR3 contains 13 residues. V lost 3 bases to trimming and J lost 5 bases, with 8 bases between them. Germline V gene sequence: CDR1 MGHRA, CDR2 YSYEKL. CDR3 DNA sequence: TGCGCCAGCAGCCAGGGTGCAGATCAGCCCCAGCATTTT. It is translated as CASSQGADQPQHF.

The chain uses TRBV2 and TRBJ2-5, with D tentatively TRBD2 (6 bases). The CDR3 loop spans 14 amino acids. The germline V gene has CDR1 SNHLY and CDR2 FYNNEI. Trimming took 2 bases from V and 5 from J, leaving 12 bases between them. Here the CDR3 reads CASSEQLAGETQYF. In nucleotides, the CDR3 is TGTGCCAGCAGTGAACAACTAGCCGGGGAGACCCAGTACTTC.

V usage is TRBV11-2 and J usage is TRBJ2-2; D unclear. Germline V gene sequence: CDR1 SGHAT, CDR2 FQNNGV. This CDR3 region has 14 residues. With 2 bases removed from V and 2 bases from J, the gap between germline ends came to 6 bases. This CDR3 reads CASSLSPNTGELFF. The CDR3, as DNA: TGTGCCAGCAGCTTATCCCCCAACACCGGGGAGCTGTTTTTT.

The chain is built from TRBV19 and TRBJ1-2; 7 bases fit TRBD1. V shed 5 bases, J shed 5 bases, and the junction held 2 bases outside the gene matches. In germline, CDR1 is LNHDA, CDR2 SQIVND (reference sequence). The CDR3 has 12 residues. The CDR3 bases are TGTGCCAGTAGTGAACAGGGGTATGGCTACACCTTC. Its protein is CASSEQGYGYTF. The full variable domain, with the rest looked up from reference TRBV19 and TRBJ1-2, is DGGITQSPKYLFRKEGQNVTLSCEQNLNHDAMYWYRQDPGQGLRLIYYSQIVNDFQKGDIAEGYSVSREKKESFPLTVTSAQKNPTAFYLCASSEQGYGYTFGSGTRLTVV.